This T cell receptor (beta chain) comes out of a study of T cell responses to AZD1222 COVID-19 vaccine. Data came from immunoSEQ multiplex PCR; TCRdb stores just in-frame clones and leaves some out. The repertoire holds roughly 150,000 clones, with roughly 90% as singletons. Sequencing used peripheral blood, obtained 28 days after the second AZD1222 dose. The TCR was taken from an adult who received the AZD1222 COVID-19 vaccine.

CDR3 coding DNA: TGTGCCAGCAGCGACCTCCTAGCGGGAGGAAACAATGAGCAGTTCTTC. As protein: CASSDLLAGGNNEQFF. This sequence joins TRBV7-6 and TRBJ2-1, with 11 bases that match TRBD2. V lost 5 bases, J lost 5 bases, and 8 bases stayed unmatched. Germline CDR1 is SGHVS and CDR2 is FNYEAQ. The CDR3 loop spans 16 amino acids.